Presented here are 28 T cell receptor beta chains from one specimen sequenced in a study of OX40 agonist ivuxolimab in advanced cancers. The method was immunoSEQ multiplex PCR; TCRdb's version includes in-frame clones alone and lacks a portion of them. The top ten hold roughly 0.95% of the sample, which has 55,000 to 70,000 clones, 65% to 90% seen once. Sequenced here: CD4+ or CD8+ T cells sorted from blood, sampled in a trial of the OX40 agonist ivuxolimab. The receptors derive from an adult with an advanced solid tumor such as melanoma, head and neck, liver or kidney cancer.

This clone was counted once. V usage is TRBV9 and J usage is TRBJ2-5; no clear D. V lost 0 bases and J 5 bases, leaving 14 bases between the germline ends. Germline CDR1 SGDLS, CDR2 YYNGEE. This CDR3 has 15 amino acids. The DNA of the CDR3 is TGTGCCAGCAGCGTAGCTTTCGAGGTGCATGAGACCCAGTACTTC. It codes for CASSVAFEVHETQYF.

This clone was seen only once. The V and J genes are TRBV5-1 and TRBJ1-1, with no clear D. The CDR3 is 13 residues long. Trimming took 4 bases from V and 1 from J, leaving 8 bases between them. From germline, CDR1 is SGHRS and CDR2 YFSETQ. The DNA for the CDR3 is TGCGCCAGCAGCCTGGACGAGAACACTGAAGCTTTCTTT. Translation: CASSLDENTEAFF. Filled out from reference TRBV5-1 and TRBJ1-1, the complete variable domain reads KAGVTQTPRYLIKTRGQQVTLSCSPISGHRSVSWYQQTPGQGLQFLFEYFSETQRNKGNFPGRFSGRQFSNSRSEMNVSTLELGDSALYLCASSLDENTEAFFGQGTRLTVV.

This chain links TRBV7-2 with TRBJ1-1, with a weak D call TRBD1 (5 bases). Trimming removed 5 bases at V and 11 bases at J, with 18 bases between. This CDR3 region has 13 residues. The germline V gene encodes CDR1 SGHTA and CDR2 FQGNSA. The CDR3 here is CASSLPGTPLAFF. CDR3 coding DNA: TGTGCCAGCAGCCTCCCCGGGACCCCACTCGCTTTCTTT.

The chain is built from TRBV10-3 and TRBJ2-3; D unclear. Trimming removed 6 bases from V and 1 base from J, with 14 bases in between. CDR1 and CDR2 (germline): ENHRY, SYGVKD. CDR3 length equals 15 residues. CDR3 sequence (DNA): TGTGCCATCAGCGAAGCCACTCGGCGCACAGATACGCAGTATTTT. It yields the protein CAISEATRRTDTQYF.

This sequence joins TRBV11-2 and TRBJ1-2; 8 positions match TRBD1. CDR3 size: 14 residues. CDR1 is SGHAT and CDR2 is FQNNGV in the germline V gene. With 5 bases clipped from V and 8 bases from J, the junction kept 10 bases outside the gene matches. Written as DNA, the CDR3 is TGTGCCAGCAGCCCGGGGCAGGGGGCATACGGCTACACCTTC. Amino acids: CASSPGQGAYGYTF.

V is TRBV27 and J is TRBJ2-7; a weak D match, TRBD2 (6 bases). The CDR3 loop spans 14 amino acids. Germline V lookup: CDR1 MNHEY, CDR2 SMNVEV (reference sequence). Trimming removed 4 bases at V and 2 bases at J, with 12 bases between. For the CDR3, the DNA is TGTGCCAGCAGTTCACACGGGACTCCCTACGAGCAGTACTTC. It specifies CASSSHGTPYEQYF.

The CDR3 reads CASSLGGQTIEAFF. In nucleotides, the CDR3 is TGCGCCAGCAGCTTGGGGGGCCAAACAATTGAAGCTTTCTTT. V usage is TRBV5-1 and J usage is TRBJ1-1; possibly TRBD1 for D (5 bases). Germline V CDR1 and CDR2: SGHRS, YFSETQ. The V and J ends lost 0 bases and 7 bases respectively, with 13 bases between them. The CDR3 consists of 14 residues.

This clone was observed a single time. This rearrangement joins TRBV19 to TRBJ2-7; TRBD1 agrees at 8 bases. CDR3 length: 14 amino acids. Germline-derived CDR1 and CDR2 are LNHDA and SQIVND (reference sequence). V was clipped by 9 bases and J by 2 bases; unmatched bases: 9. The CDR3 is CASSLQGVTYEQYF. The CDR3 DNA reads TGTGCCAGCAGCCTACAGGGGGTGACCTACGAGCAGTACTTC.

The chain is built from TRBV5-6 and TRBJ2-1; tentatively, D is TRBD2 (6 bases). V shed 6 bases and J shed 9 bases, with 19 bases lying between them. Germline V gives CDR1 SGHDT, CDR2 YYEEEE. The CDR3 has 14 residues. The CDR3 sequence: CASTAAFGRTEQFF. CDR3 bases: TGTGCCAGCACCGCCGCGTTTGGGAGGACTGAGCAGTTCTTC.

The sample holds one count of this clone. This CDR3 reads CASSLGAGGTSYEQYF. CDR3 DNA sequence: TGTGCCAGCAGCCTGGGAGCGGGAGGAACCTCCTACGAGCAGTACTTC. This chain joins TRBV7-9 and TRBJ2-7; TRBD2 matches at 9 bases. J gave up 0 bases and V 5 bases, and 8 bases lay outside the gene matches. The CDR3 extends over 16 amino acids. In germline, CDR1 is SEHNR, CDR2 FQNEAQ (reference sequence). Drawing the rest from reference TRBV7-9 and TRBJ2-7, the complete variable domain is DTGVSQNPRHKITKRGQNVTFRCDPISEHNRLYWYRQTLGQGPEFLTYFQNEAQLEKSRLLSDRFSAERPKGSFSTLEIQRTEQGDSAMYLCASSLGAGGTSYEQYFGPGTRLTVT.

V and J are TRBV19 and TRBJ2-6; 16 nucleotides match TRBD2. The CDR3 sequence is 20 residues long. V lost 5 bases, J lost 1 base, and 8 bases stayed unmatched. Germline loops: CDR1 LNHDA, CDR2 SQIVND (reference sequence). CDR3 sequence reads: CASSLGTSGRAGSGANVLTF. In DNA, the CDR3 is TGTGCCAGTAGTCTCGGGACTAGCGGGAGGGCCGGTTCTGGGGCCAACGTCCTGACTTTC.

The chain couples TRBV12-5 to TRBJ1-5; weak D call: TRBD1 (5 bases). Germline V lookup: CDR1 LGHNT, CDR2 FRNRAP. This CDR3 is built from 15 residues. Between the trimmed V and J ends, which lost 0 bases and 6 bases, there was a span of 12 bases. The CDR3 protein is CASGLVAGGSQPQHF. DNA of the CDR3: TGTGCTAGTGGTTTGGTGGCGGGGGGGAGTCAGCCCCAGCATTTT.

The CDR3, as DNA: TGTGCCAGCAGCTTTGGCACAGGCTATGGCTACACCTTC. Amino acids: CASSFGTGYGYTF. The V gene is TRBV7-9, the J gene TRBJ1-2, with D possibly TRBD1 on 5 matching bases. V was trimmed by 3 bases and J by 4 bases, leaving 9 bases between them. Germline-derived CDR1 and CDR2 are SEHNR and FQNEAQ (reference sequence). The CDR3 consists of 13 residues.

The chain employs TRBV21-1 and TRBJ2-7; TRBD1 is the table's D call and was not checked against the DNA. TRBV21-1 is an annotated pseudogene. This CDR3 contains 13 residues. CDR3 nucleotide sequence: TGTGCCAGCAGCAAATGGCCAGGCTACGAGCAGTACTTC. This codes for CASSKWPGYEQYF.

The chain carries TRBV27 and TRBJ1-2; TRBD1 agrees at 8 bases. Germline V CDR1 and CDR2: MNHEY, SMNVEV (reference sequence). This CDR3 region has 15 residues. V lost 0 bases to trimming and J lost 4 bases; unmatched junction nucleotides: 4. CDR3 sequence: CASSLSGTGVYGYTF. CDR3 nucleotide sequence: TGTGCCAGCAGTTTATCGGGGACAGGAGTCTATGGCTACACCTTC.

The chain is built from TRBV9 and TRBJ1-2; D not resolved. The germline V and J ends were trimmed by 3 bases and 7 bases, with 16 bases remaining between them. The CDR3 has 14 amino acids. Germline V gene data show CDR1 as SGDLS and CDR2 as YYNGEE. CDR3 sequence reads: CASSAESSTSGYTF. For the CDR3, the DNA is TGTGCCAGCAGCGCCGAATCCTCCACGAGTGGCTACACCTTC. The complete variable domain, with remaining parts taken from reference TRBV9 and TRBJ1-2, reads DSGVTQTPKHLITATGQRVTLRCSPRSGDLSVYWYQQSLDQGLQFLIQYYNGEERAKGNILERFSAQQFPDLHSELNLSSLELGDSALYFCASSAESSTSGYTFGSGTRLTVV.

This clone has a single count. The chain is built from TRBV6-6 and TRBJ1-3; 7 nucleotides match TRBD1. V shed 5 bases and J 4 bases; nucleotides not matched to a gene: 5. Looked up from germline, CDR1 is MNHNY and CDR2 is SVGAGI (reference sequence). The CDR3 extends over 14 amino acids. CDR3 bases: TGTGCCAGCAGTCGACAGGGATCGGGAAACACCATATATTTT. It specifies CASSRQGSGNTIYF.

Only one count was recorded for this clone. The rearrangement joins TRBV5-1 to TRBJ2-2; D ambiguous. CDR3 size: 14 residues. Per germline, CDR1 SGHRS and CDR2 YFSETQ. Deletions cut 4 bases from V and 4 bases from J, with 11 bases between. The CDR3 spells CASSPTTSTGELFF. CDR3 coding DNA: TGCGCCAGCAGCCCCACAACTTCCACCGGGGAGCTGTTTTTT.

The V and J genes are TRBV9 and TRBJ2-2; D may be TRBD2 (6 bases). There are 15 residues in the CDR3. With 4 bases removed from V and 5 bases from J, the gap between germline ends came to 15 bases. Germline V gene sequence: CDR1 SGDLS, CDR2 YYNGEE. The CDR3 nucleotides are TGTGCCAGCAGCCATCCGGGAGTAGGTACCGGGGAGCTGTTTTTT. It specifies CASSHPGVGTGELFF.

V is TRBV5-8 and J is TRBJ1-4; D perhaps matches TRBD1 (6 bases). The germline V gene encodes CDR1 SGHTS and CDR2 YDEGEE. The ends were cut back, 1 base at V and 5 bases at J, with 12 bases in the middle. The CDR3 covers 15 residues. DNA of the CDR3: TGTGCCAGCAGCTTGCCCAGGGGTTACAATGAAAAACTGTTTTTT. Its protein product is CASSLPRGYNEKLFF.

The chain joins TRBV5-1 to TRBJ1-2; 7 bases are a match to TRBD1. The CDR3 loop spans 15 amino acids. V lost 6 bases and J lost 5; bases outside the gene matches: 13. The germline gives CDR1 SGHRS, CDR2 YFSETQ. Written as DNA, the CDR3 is TGCGCCAGCACCTTCTCCGAAGGGGGCGGATATGGCTACACCTTC. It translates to CASTFSEGGGYGYTF.

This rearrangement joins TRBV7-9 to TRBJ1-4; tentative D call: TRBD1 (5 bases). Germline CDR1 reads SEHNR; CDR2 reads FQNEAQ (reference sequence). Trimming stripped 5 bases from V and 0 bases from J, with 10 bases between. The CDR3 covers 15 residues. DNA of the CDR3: TGTGCCAGCAGCACAGTGACAGCAACTAATGAAAAACTGTTTTTT. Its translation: CASSTVTATNEKLFF. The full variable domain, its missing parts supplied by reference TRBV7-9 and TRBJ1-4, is DTGVSQNPRHKITKRGQNVTFRCDPISEHNRLYWYRQTLGQGPEFLTYFQNEAQLEKSRLLSDRFSAERPKGSFSTLEIQRTEQGDSAMYLCASSTVTATNEKLFFGSGTQLSVL.

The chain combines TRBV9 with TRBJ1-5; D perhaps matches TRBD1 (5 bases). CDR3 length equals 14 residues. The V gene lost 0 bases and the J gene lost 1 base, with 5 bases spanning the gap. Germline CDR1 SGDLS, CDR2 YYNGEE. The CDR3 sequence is CASSVGGSNQPQHF. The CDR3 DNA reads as TGTGCCAGCAGCGTAGGGGGGAGCAATCAGCCCCAGCATTTT.

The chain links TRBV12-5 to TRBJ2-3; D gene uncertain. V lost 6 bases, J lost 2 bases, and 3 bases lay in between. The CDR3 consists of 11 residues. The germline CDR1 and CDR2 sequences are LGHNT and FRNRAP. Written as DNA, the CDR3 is TGTGCTAGTGGGGCCACAGATACGCAGTATTTT. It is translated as CASGATDTQYF.

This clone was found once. CDR3 loop: CASTQATENYGYTF. CDR3 sequence (DNA): TGTGCCAGCACTCAAGCTACAGAGAACTATGGCTACACCTTC. The V call is TRBV9, the J call TRBJ1-2; no clear D gene. The germline V and J ends were trimmed by 6 bases and 2 bases, with 14 bases remaining between them. The CDR3 spans 14 residues. Germline CDR1 is SGDLS and CDR2 is YYNGEE.

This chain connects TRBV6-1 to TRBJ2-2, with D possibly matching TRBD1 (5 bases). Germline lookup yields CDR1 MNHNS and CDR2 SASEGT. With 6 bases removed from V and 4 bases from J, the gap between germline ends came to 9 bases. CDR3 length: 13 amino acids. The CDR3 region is CASRETATGELFF. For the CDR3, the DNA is TGTGCCAGCAGGGAGACAGCCACCGGGGAGCTGTTTTTT.

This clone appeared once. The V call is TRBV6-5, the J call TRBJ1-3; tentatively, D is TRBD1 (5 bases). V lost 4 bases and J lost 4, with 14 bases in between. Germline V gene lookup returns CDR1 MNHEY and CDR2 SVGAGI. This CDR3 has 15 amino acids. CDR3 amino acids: CASSSGRVYGNTIYF. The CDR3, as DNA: TGTGCCAGCAGTTCGGGCAGGGTATACGGAAACACCATATATTTT.

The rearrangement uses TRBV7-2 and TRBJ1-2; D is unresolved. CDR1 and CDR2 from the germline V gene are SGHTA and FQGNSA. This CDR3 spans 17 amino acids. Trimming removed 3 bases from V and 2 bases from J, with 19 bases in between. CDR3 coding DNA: TGTGCCAGCAGCTTGGGCAGCCTATCGGCCTTGAACTATGGCTACACCTTC. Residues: CASSLGSLSALNYGYTF. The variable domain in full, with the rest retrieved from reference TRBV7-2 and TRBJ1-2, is GAGVSQSPSNKVTEKGKDVELRCDPISGHTALYWYRQSLGQGLEFLIYFQGNSAPDKSGLPSDRFSAERTGGSVSTLTIQRTQQEDSAVYLCASSLGSLSALNYGYTFGSGTRLTVV.